Detailed here is one T cell receptor beta chain. Its antigen is as yet unknown. These data are taken from a study of T cell responses to AZD1222 COVID-19 vaccine. Background on the study: Both about-4-week and about-12-week second-dose recipients were combined.

Study results and caveats: With dominance at 160-218 and 743-854, vaccine-associated CD4 TCRs spanned spike. A mostly white British donor set with more females was recruited, and clonal diversity was possibly underestimated.

Profiling relied on immunoSEQ multiplex PCR, and the TCRdb table lists in-frame clones only, not all of them. This sample has around 170,000 clones; roughly 91% occur once, and the top ten carry 0.75% to 1%. This clonotype was sampled from an adult in good health. Sequenced material: peripheral blood, taken on day 0 of AZD1222 vaccination.

The CDR3 DNA is TGTGCCAGCAGCTTCGCTAGCGGGAGCACAGATACGCAGTATTTT. Translated, it gives CASSFASGSTDTQYF. This rearrangement joins TRBV6-5 to TRBJ2-3, with 8 bases lining up with TRBD2. J gave up 0 bases and V 6 bases, and 5 bases lay outside the gene matches. This CDR3 is 15 amino acids long. Per the germline V gene, CDR1 is MNHEY and CDR2 is SVGAGI.